What follows are 12 T cell receptor beta chains derived from one specimen sequenced in a study of glioma-infiltrating T cells after dendritic cell vaccination. Assay: immunoSEQ multiplex PCR; the TCRdb copy retains only in-frame clones and omits some. The table lists fewer than 110,000 clones, roughly 79% of them singletons, with about 12% in the top ten. Sequences were derived from blood, sampled before dendritic cell vaccination. These receptor sequences come from a human donor with glioblastoma.

This clone was seen only a few times. V is TRBV7-9 and J is TRBJ2-1; 10 nucleotides line up with TRBD1. V lost 6 bases, J lost 8 bases, and 4 bases stayed unmatched. The CDR3 spans 13 residues. In germline, CDR1 is SEHNR, CDR2 FQNEAQ (reference sequence). CDR3 nucleotide sequence: TGTGCCAGCAGGACAGGGGGCCTCGATGAGCAGTTCTTC. This sequence encodes CASRTGGLDEQFF.

A single count supports this clone. The rearrangement links TRBV7-8 to TRBJ1-5, with D unresolved. Germline V CDR1 and CDR2: SGHVS, FQNEAQ. The CDR3 totals 14 residues. V shed 1 base and J shed 5 bases, with 9 bases lying between them. CDR3 nucleotides: TGTGCCAGCAGCTTAGGAGGAGGAGATCAGCCCCAGCATTTT. Amino acids: CASSLGGGDQPQHF.

The chain has TRBV9 and TRBJ2-2; 7 nucleotides match TRBD1. V lost 1 base, J lost 4 bases, and 10 bases stayed unmatched. The germline gives CDR1 SGDLS, CDR2 YYNGEE. The CDR3 is 17 residues long. In DNA form, the CDR3 reads TGTGCCAGCAGCGTAAGACCCGGGACAGAGAGCACCGGGGAGCTGTTTTTT. Translating it yields CASSVRPGTESTGELFF.

The V and J genes are TRBV5-1 and TRBJ2-2, with 10 bases fitting TRBD2. The CDR3 length is 16 residues. Germline V gene sequence: CDR1 SGHRS, CDR2 YFSETQ. Losses at the gene ends were 4 bases for V and 5 bases for J; bases not matched to a gene: 8. DNA for the CDR3: TGCGCCAGCAGCCTGAGCGGGGGGGCCGAAACCGGGGAGCTGTTTTTT. Translated: CASSLSGGAETGELFF.

This clone was observed a few times. This rearrangement joins TRBV6-1 to TRBJ2-3, with 9 bases identical to TRBD2. Germline V CDR1 and CDR2: MNHNS, SASEGT. This CDR3 is built from 14 residues. J was trimmed by 2 bases and V by 4 bases; bases with no gene match: 1. The CDR3 is CASSGGGATDTQYF. The CDR3 DNA reads as TGTGCCAGCAGTGGCGGGGGGGCCACAGATACGCAGTATTTT.

The chain links TRBV13 to TRBJ2-7; TRBD1 agrees at 8 bases. Germline values: CDR1 PRHDT, CDR2 FYEKMQ (reference sequence). There are 15 residues in the CDR3. Unmatched junction bases numbered 6, after V lost 3 bases and J lost 2 bases. The CDR3 spells CASSFWDRRPYEQYF. CDR3 bases: TGTGCCAGCAGCTTCTGGGACAGGCGTCCCTACGAGCAGTACTTC.

The chain recombines TRBV5-4 with TRBJ1-1; D is possibly TRBD1 (5 bases). Germline loops: CDR1 SGHNT, CDR2 YYREEE (reference sequence). V lost 5 bases, J lost 1 base, and 6 bases lay in between. The CDR3 is 12 amino acids. CDR3 in amino acids: CASSQGNTEAFF. The CDR3 DNA is TGTGCCAGCAGTCAGGGGAACACTGAAGCTTTCTTT.

The rearrangement links TRBV4-3 to TRBJ2-1; weak D call: TRBD1 (6 bases). This CDR3 has 14 residues. V was cut by 0 bases and J by 10 bases, with 13 bases left in between. From germline, CDR1 is LGHNA and CDR2 YSLEER. CDR3 amino acids: CASSQENRAYEQFF. Written as DNA, the CDR3 is TGCGCCAGCAGCCAAGAAAACAGGGCATACGAGCAGTTCTTC.

The count of this clone is one. The CDR3 protein is CASSVRDNEQFF. Here the CDR3 DNA reads TGTGCCAGCAGCGTAAGAGACAATGAGCAGTTCTTC. The genes are TRBV9 and TRBJ2-1; D remains ambiguous. This CDR3 has 12 residues. From germline, CDR1 is SGDLS and CDR2 YYNGEE. The ends were cut back, 1 base at V and 5 bases at J, with 4 bases in the middle.

The CDR3 DNA reads TGCGCCAGCGCCCCGGAGGATAACTATGGCTACACCTTC. Amino acid sequence: CASAPEDNYGYTF. V and J are TRBV5-1 and TRBJ1-2, with D unresolved. This CDR3 comprises 13 residues. Germline-derived CDR1 and CDR2 are SGHRS and YFSETQ. Trimming pared 7 bases from V and 1 base from J, leaving 11 bases between. The full variable domain, with the rest looked up from reference TRBV5-1 and TRBJ1-2, is KAGVTQTPRYLIKTRGQQVTLSCSPISGHRSVSWYQQTPGQGLQFLFEYFSETQRNKGNFPGRFSGRQFSNSRSEMNVSTLELGDSALYLCASAPEDNYGYTFGSGTRLTVV.

This clone was observed a single time. The chain has TRBV29-1 and TRBJ2-4; weak D call: TRBD1 (5 bases). CDR1 SQVTM and CDR2 ANQGSEA come from the germline V gene. This CDR3 region has 12 residues. Trimming took 2 bases from V and 5 from J, leaving 7 bases between them. The CDR3 DNA follows: TGCAGCGTTGAACAGGGTGAAAACATTCAGTACTTC. Translation gives CSVEQGENIQYF.

The gene calls are TRBV6-6 and TRBJ2-5, with a tentative D call TRBD1 (6 bases). Germline CDR1 and CDR2: MNHNY and SVGAGI (reference sequence). The CDR3 covers 15 residues. Trimming took off 4 bases at V and 1 base at J, with 13 bases between the two ends. CDR3 nucleotides: TGTGCCAGCAGTTCCATTATGGACAGCCAAGAGACCCAGTACTTC. Translated: CASSSIMDSQETQYF.